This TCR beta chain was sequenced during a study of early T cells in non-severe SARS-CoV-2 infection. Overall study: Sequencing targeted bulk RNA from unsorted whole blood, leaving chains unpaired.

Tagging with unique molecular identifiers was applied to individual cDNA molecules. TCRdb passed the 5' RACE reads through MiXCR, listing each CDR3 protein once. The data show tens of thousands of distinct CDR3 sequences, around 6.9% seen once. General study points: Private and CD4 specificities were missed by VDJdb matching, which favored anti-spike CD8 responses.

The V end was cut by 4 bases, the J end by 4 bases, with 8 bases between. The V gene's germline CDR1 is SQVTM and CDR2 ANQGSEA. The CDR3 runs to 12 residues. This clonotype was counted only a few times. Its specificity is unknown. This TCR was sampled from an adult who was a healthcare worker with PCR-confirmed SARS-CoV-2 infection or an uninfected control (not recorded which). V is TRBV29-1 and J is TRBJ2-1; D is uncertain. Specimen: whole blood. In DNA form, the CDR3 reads TGCAGCGTTGGGGCCGGGTACAATGAGCAGTTCTTC. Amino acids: CSVGAGYNEQFF.